What follows is one T cell receptor (beta chain) and its context. This entry belongs to a study of blood T cell repertoires in COVID-19. The table came from immunoSEQ multiplex PCR; TCRdb's copy has only in-frame clones and leaves some out. Of approximately 63,000 clones listed, more than 80% are singletons. This CDR3 region has 16 residues. Germline CDR1 reads SGHRS; CDR2 reads YFSETQ. V was clipped by 0 bases and J by 3 bases; unmatched bases: 3. This TCR was recovered from a woman between 55 and 75 years old with COVID-19, enrolled during active disease. Sequenced sample: peripheral blood. The chain couples TRBV5-1 to TRBJ2-7; TRBD2 matches 13 bases. The CDR3 loop is CASSLEGLAGHYEQYF. The DNA for the CDR3 is TGCGCCAGCAGCTTGGAGGGACTAGCGGGGCACTACGAGCAGTACTTC. The full variable domain, completed using reference TRBV5-1 and TRBJ2-7, is KAGVTQTPRYLIKTRGQQVTLSCSPISGHRSVSWYQQTPGQGLQFLFEYFSETQRNKGNFPGRFSGRQFSNSRSEMNVSTLELGDSALYLCASSLEGLAGHYEQYFGPGTRLTVT.